The 18 T cell receptor beta chains reported below all come from one sample, sequenced in a study of T cell responses to AZD1222 COVID-19 vaccine. TCRdb's copy holds only in-frame clones and misses some; the assay was immunoSEQ multiplex PCR. This table has 200,000 or so clones, around 90% appearing once. This specimen consisted of peripheral blood, obtained on day 0 of AZD1222 vaccination. These receptor sequences come from an adult in good health.

The count of this clone is one. Other DNA variants within this sample encode the same CDR3. The chain joins TRBV6-5 to TRBJ1-1; D remains unclear. CDR3 length equals 11 residues. The germline CDR1 and CDR2 sequences are MNHEY and SVGAGI. Trimming pared 8 bases from V and 1 base from J, leaving 5 bases between. CDR3: CASRQNTEAFF. The CDR3 DNA sequence: TGTGCCAGCCGACAGAACACTGAAGCTTTCTTT.

The chain employs TRBV12-5 and TRBJ1-6; no clear D gene. Per germline, CDR1 LGHNT and CDR2 FRNRAP. V lost 4 bases and J lost 7, with 8 bases in between. The CDR3 runs to 13 residues. The CDR3 region has the DNA TGTGCTAGTGGTTCCTCTAAGAATTCACCCCTCCACTTT. This codes for CASGSSKNSPLHF. The entire variable domain, with the rest obtained from reference TRBV12-5 and TRBJ1-6, is as follows: DARVTQTPRHKVTEMGQEVTMRCQPILGHNTVFWYRQTMMQGLELLAYFRNRAPLDDSGMPKDRFSAEMPDATLATLKIQPSEPRDSAVYFCASGSSKNSPLHFGNGTRLTVT.

The chain carries TRBV4-3 and TRBJ2-7, with D maybe TRBD2 (6 bases). The CDR3 spans 13 residues. Looked up from germline, CDR1 is LGHNA and CDR2 is YSLEER. Trimming shortened V by 1 base and J by 5 bases, and 9 bases separated the two germline ends. The CDR3 DNA follows: TGCGCCAGCAGCCAAGTGGGGGGTAACGAGCAGTACTTC. It yields the protein CASSQVGGNEQYF.

This clone was picked up one time. The chain combines TRBV19 with TRBJ2-6; tentatively, D is TRBD2 (5 bases). The V end was cut by 5 bases, the J end by 2 bases, with 16 bases between. The CDR3 length is 17 residues. From germline, CDR1 is LNHDA and CDR2 SQIVND (reference sequence). In nucleotides, the CDR3 is TGTGCCAGTAGTCGGAGATCCTTGGGAGCTGGGGCCAACGTCCTGACTTTC. Its protein is CASSRRSLGAGANVLTF.

This chain connects TRBV6-6 to TRBJ2-1; TRBD2 matches 8 bases. V dropped 2 bases and J dropped 11; count of bases not matched to a gene: 14. This CDR3 spans 16 amino acids. CDR1 and CDR2 from the germline V gene are MNHNY and SVGAGI (reference sequence). The CDR3: CASSYEPRGARFQQFF. The CDR3 DNA sequence: TGTGCCAGCAGTTACGAGCCGCGGGGGGCCCGCTTTCAGCAGTTCTTC.

The chain uses TRBV19 and TRBJ2-7; a possible D gene is TRBD1 (6 bases). Germline CDR1 reads LNHDA; CDR2 reads SQIVND (reference sequence). Trimming took off 3 bases at V and 0 bases at J, with 18 bases between the two ends. This CDR3 is built from 17 residues. CDR3 protein: CASSIASGTPGSYEQYF. CDR3 DNA sequence: TGTGCCAGTAGTATTGCCTCCGGGACACCCGGCTCCTACGAGCAGTACTTC.

This chain joins TRBV30 and TRBJ1-2; D is unclear. The CDR3 loop spans 13 amino acids. V dropped 0 bases and J dropped 2 bases, with 7 bases sitting between them. CDR1 is GTSNPN and CDR2 is SVGIG in the germline V gene (reference sequence). CDR3 in DNA: TGTGCCTGGAGTGTAATAGGGAACTATGGCTACACCTTC. Translating gives CAWSVIGNYGYTF.

The chain combines TRBV10-3 with TRBJ1-1; D is undetermined. CDR3 length: 12 amino acids. CDR1 is ENHRY, CDR2 SYGVKD, per germline. The ends were cut back, 7 bases at V and 4 bases at J, with 10 bases in the middle. The CDR3 spells CAIKQMGTEAFF. CDR3 DNA sequence: TGTGCCATCAAGCAGATGGGCACTGAAGCTTTCTTT.

V is TRBV29-1 and J is TRBJ2-7, with TRBD2 matching over 8 bases. The junction had 2 bases not matched to a gene; V was cut back by 5 bases and J by 2 bases. CDR3 size: 12 residues. The germline V gene has CDR1 SQVTM and CDR2 ANQGSEA. The CDR3 spells CSVSGGTYEQYF. The CDR3 DNA is TGCAGCGTTAGCGGGGGAACCTACGAGCAGTACTTC.

The V and J genes are TRBV27 and TRBJ2-1, with 10 nucleotides matching TRBD2. The CDR3 consists of 16 residues. J gave up 6 bases and V 4 bases, and 9 bases lay outside the gene matches. The germline V gene encodes CDR1 MNHEY and CDR2 SMNVEV (reference sequence). CDR3 sequence: CASSSFGAGGRNEQFF. In nucleotides, the CDR3 is TGTGCCAGCAGTTCCTTCGGAGCGGGGGGGCGCAATGAGCAGTTCTTC.

Only one count was recorded for this clone. The chain carries TRBV9 and TRBJ2-1; TRBD2 might be the D (6 bases). The ends were cut back, 4 bases at V and 1 base at J, with 15 bases in the middle. Germline loops: CDR1 SGDLS, CDR2 YYNGEE. The length of the CDR3 is 16 residues. The CDR3 region is CASSPGGGRSYNEQFF. The CDR3, as DNA: TGTGCCAGCAGCCCCGGGGGAGGAAGGTCCTACAATGAGCAGTTCTTC. Filled out from reference TRBV9 and TRBJ2-1, the complete variable domain reads DSGVTQTPKHLITATGQRVTLRCSPRSGDLSVYWYQQSLDQGLQFLIQYYNGEERAKGNILERFSAQQFPDLHSELNLSSLELGDSALYFCASSPGGGRSYNEQFFGPGTRLTVL.

The V gene is TRBV4-1, the J gene TRBJ1-1, with TRBD1 as a possible D gene (6 bases). CDR1 and CDR2 from the germline V gene are MGHRA and YSYEKL. CDR3 length: 14 residues. The ends were cut back, 6 bases at V and 4 bases at J, with 15 bases in the middle. The CDR3 sequence is CASSQSRGRTEAFF. The CDR3 bases are TGCGCCAGCAGTCAAAGCAGGGGTCGCACTGAAGCTTTCTTT.

Only a few counts were recorded for this clone. This chain connects TRBV3-1 (or the pseudogene TRBV3-2) to TRBJ1-4; D is possibly TRBD1 (6 bases). CDR1 and CDR2 (germline): LGHDT, YNNKEL (reference sequence). The CDR3 is 16 residues long. V gave up 1 base and J gave up 10 bases, with 19 bases separating them. Here the CDR3 reads CASSQGTGHSAVKLFF. CDR3 DNA: TGTGCCAGCAGCCAAGGAACGGGACACAGCGCGGTAAAACTGTTTTTT.

The chain combines TRBV6-2 or TRBV6-3 with TRBJ2-1, with 13 bases matching TRBD2. The V and J ends lost 5 bases and 10 bases, in that order; junction bases with no gene match: 11. Germline V gives CDR1 MNHEY, CDR2 SVGEGT. The CDR3 is 16 amino acids. CDR3 amino acids: CASSQITSGGAREQFF. The CDR3 DNA sequence: TGTGCCAGCAGTCAGATAACTAGCGGGGGGGCGAGGGAGCAGTTCTTC.

This rearrangement joins TRBV6-2 or TRBV6-3 to TRBJ2-7, with 10 bases lining up with TRBD1. The CDR3 totals 15 residues. From germline, CDR1 is MNHEY and CDR2 SVGEGT. Trimming cost V 5 bases and J 1 base; bases outside gene matches: 5. CDR3 sequence: CASSTRTGGSYEQYF. For the CDR3, the DNA is TGTGCCAGCAGTACCCGGACAGGGGGGTCCTACGAGCAGTACTTC.

J is TRBJ2-1 and V is TRBV6-7, with D possibly being TRBD2 (5 bases). TRBV6-7 is labeled an ORF, and its function is uncertain. CDR3 size: 23 residues. The ends were cut back, 6 bases at V and 7 bases at J, with 43 bases in the middle. The CDR3 region is CASRTQISGYTHPPNSTLNEQFF. CDR3 DNA sequence: TGTGCCAGCAGGACACAGATATCGGGGTACACTCATCCTCCTAACTCGACGCTAAATGAGCAGTTCTTC.

This chain's CDR3 is CASSQSPANYGYTF. The DNA for the CDR3 is TGTGCCAGCAGCCAATCACCCGCTAACTATGGCTACACCTTC. This rearrangement joins TRBV4-2 to TRBJ1-2; D uncertain. The CDR3 is made up of 14 amino acids. V was pared by 2 bases and J by 0 bases, with 7 bases between. In germline, CDR1 is LGHNA, CDR2 YNFKEQ.

The gene calls are TRBV30 and TRBJ1-4, with TRBD1 as a possible D gene (6 bases). CDR3 length: 14 residues. CDR1 GTSNPN and CDR2 SVGIG come from the germline V gene (reference sequence). V was clipped by 2 bases and J by 8 bases, with 15 bases between them. The CDR3 spells CAWSPGGGREKLFF. The CDR3 bases are TGTGCCTGGAGTCCCGGGGGCGGACGAGAAAAACTGTTTTTT.